What follows describes a single T cell receptor beta chain. A second PCR of about 6 to 11 cycles used a sample-barcoded 5' primer and a J-beta primer mix. TCRdb processed the 5' RACE reads anew with MiXCR; each CDR3 protein has one entry. Among 700,000 or so distinct CDR3 sequences listed, over 20% were seen once. The data derive from a study of blood T cells in healthy people across ages. Trimming pared 8 bases from V and 7 bases from J, leaving 15 bases between. CDR1 MNHEY and CDR2 SVGEGT come from the germline V gene. This CDR3 spans 13 amino acids. Sequencing used blood. The clonotype originates from a man between 65 and 79 years old in good health. The chain couples TRBV6-2 or TRBV6-3 to TRBJ1-5; possible D gene TRBD1, 6 bases. CDR3 nucleotides: TGTGCCAGCCGACGACAGGTCGAACAGCCCCAGCATTTT. This sequence encodes CASRRQVEQPQHF.